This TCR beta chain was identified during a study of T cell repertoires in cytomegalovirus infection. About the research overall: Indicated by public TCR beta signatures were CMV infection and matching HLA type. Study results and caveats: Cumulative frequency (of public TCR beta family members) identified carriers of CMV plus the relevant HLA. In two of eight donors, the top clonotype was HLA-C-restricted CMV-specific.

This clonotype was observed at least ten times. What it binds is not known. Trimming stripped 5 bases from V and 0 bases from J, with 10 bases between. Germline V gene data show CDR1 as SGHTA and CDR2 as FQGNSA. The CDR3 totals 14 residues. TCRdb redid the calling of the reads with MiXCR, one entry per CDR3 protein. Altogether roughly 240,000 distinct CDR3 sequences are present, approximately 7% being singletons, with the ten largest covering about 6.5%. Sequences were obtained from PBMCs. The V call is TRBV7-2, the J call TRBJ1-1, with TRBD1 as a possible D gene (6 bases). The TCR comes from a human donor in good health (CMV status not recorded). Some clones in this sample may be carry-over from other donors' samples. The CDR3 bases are TGTGCCAGCAGCCGCCAGGGGTTGAACACTGAAGCTTTCTTT. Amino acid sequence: CASSRQGLNTEAFF.